A selection of T cell receptor beta chains follows, all from one sample in a study of CD8 T cells in Susac syndrome. TCRdb fed the immunoSEQ multiplex PCR reads into MiXCR, producing one record per CDR3 protein. The sample includes 200,000 to 250,000 distinct CDR3 sequences, roughly 93% of them seen just once. Sequencing input: CD4+ T cells from PBMCs. These receptors all stem from a human donor with multiple sclerosis. The CDR3 runs from the conserved cysteine through the conserved F or W. The D gene is left open where the match is weak. Expanded clones get a size class; other rows say once, few or many, or leave the size out.

abundance	v_gene	j_gene	d_gene	CDR3nt	CDR3aa
once	TRBV15	TRBJ2-1	NA	TGTGCCACCAGCAGAGATCGCCGCGGGTACGATGAGCAGTTCTTC	CATSRDRRGYDEQFF
NA	TRBV7-8	TRBJ2-7	TRBD1	TGTGCCAGCAGCTTGGGACAGTACGAGCAGTACTTC	CASSLGQYEQYF
NA	TRBV30	TRBJ1-5	NA	TGTGCCTGGAGTGTACAGGGCAGTGGAAAGCCCCAGCATTTT	CAWSVQGSGKPQHF
NA	TRBV19	TRBJ2-6	NA	TGTGCCAGTTCCGCCTACTCTGGGGCCAACGTCCTGACTTTC	CASSAYSGANVLTF
NA	TRBV30	TRBJ2-7	NA	TGTGCCTGGAGCCCTGGGCACGAGCAGTACTTC	CAWSPGHEQYF
NA	TRBV29-1	TRBJ1-2	TRBD1	TGCAGCGTTCGACAGGGGCCCCACTATGGCTACACCTTC	CSVRQGPHYGYTF
once	TRBV3-1	TRBJ2-7	TRBD2	TGTGCCAGCAGCCAAGGGACTAGCGGGGGGTACGAGCAGTACTTC	CASSQGTSGGYEQYF
NA	TRBV12-3/TRBV12-4	TRBJ1-5	NA	TGTGCCAGCAGTTTAGGACGGGATCAGCCCCAGCATTTT	CASSLGRDQPQHF
few	TRBV6-5	TRBJ2-7	NA	TGTGCCAGCAGCCGTACAGGATACGAGCAGTACTTC	CASSRTGYEQYF
NA	TRBV28	TRBJ1-5	NA	TGTGCCAGCCGGGCTGGGCCACGACAGCAGCCCCAGCATTTT	CASRAGPRQQPQHF
NA	TRBV29-1	TRBJ2-3	NA	TGCAGCGCCGACACTACCGGCACAGATACGCAGTATTTT	CSADTTGTDTQYF
NA	TRBV11-3	TRBJ1-6	TRBD1	TGTGCCAGCAGCCGGGGGACAGTGGGATCACCCCTCCACTTT	CASSRGTVGSPLHF
NA	TRBV3-1	TRBJ2-2	NA	TGTGCCAGCAGCCAAGAGCTCGGAACCGGGGAGCTGTTTTTT	CASSQELGTGELFF
NA	TRBV4-1	TRBJ1-4	NA	TGCGCCAGCAGCCTCGGAGTGGGGGTGGATGAAAAACTGTTTTTT	CASSLGVGVDEKLFF
NA	TRBV10-3	TRBJ2-5	NA	TGTGCCATCAGTGGACACTCGACCCGTCAAGAGACCCAGTACTTC	CAISGHSTRQETQYF
NA	TRBV7-6	TRBJ1-1	NA	TGTGCCAGCAGCTCGAACCCAGGCACTGAAGCTTTCTTT	CASSSNPGTEAFF
NA	TRBV23-1	TRBJ1-4	NA	TGCGCCAGCAGTCATTCCCCACAGGGCTCTAATGAAAAACTGTTTTTT	CASSHSPQGSNEKLFF
NA	TRBV5-6	TRBJ1-1	TRBD1	TGTGCCAGCAGCTTGGACAGGGGGACGGGAGCTTTCTTT	CASSLDRGTGAFF